This TCR beta chain was recovered during a study of beta chain features in type 1 diabetes. Points from the study as a whole: Shortening that was moderate but significant affected the TCRB CDR3s of Type 1 diabetes patients in all four CD4+ subsets.

To note about this clone: Its antigen is unknown.

The CDR3 spans 15 residues. V was shortened by 4 bases and J by 4 bases, with 15 bases between the two germline ends. Germline-derived CDR1 and CDR2 are SGHDT and YYEEEE. Expressed TCRB transcripts were sequenced because the entire RNA isolate underwent reverse transcription. The table came from immunoSEQ multiplex PCR; TCRdb's copy has only in-frame clones and leaves some out. The table lists around 280,000 clones, approximately 15% of them singletons. In total, each donor contributed a single heparinised blood draw that averaged roughly 100 mL. A CD45RO/CCR7/CD25/CD127/CD95/CD27 panel sorted naive, central memory, regulatory and stem cell-like memory CD4+ cells.

The sample taken for sequencing was naive CD4+ T cells from blood. This rearrangement joins TRBV5-6 to TRBJ1-5, with D tentatively TRBD1 (5 bases). The receptor was isolated from a man aged 18 to 29 with type 1 diabetes. The CDR3 nucleotides are TGTGCCAGCAGCCAGTCTGGTCCAGGGAATCAGCCCCAGCATTTT. Translating gives CASSQSGPGNQPQHF.